This T cell receptor beta chain was captured in a study of OX40 agonist ivuxolimab in advanced cancers. Repertoires were generated with immunoSEQ multiplex PCR, while TCRdb's copy carries only in-frame clones and drops some. The data show 80,000 or so clones, around 87% seen once. In germline, CDR1 is WNHNN, CDR2 SYGVQD (reference sequence). The CDR3 totals 16 residues. Trimming left V 4 bases short and J 0 bases short, with 13 bases between. The clonotype originates from an adult with an advanced solid tumor such as melanoma, head and neck, liver or kidney cancer. The sample in question was CD4+ or CD8+ T cells sorted from blood, obtained in a trial of the OX40 agonist ivuxolimab. V gene TRBV10-1 combines with J gene TRBJ1-5; D remains ambiguous. The CDR3 sequence is CASSVGRGDSNQPQHF. CDR3 coding DNA: TGCGCCAGCAGTGTGGGCCGGGGAGATAGCAATCAGCCCCAGCATTTT.